Only a few counts were recorded for the clone carrying this TCR beta chain. MiXCR was run by TCRdb on the reads, yielding one entry per CDR3 protein. The table records tens of thousands of distinct CDR3 sequences, about 20% of them present only once. The sample comes from a study of lung T cells in sarcoidosis with Löfgren's syndrome. Study-wide background: In sarcoidosis, CD4+ T cells accumulate in bronchoalveolar lavage fluid.

V lost 2 bases and J lost 7; bases outside the gene matches: 11. Germline CDR1 is GTSNPN and CDR2 is SVGIG (reference sequence). This CDR3 contains 17 residues. Specimen: CD4+ T cells from PBMCs. The chain joins TRBV30 to TRBJ1-6; TRBD1 matches at 10 bases. The clonotype comes from a human donor with sarcoidosis (Löfgren's syndrome or another form), or a control subject (not recorded which). The CDR3 DNA is TGTGCCTGGAGTCTATGGACAGGGGGTAAATGGAATTCACCCCTCCACTTT. Protein sequence: CAWSLWTGGKWNSPLHF.